The following is a TCR beta chain sequence with its context. CDR1 ENHRY and CDR2 SYGVKD come from the germline V gene. This CDR3 spans 16 amino acids. The ends were cut back, 2 bases at V and 0 bases at J, with 8 bases in the middle. Original methodology: From reference gene primer amplification, estimates of nucleated cell counts were derived. Sequencing was performed with immunoSEQ multiplex PCR; in TCRdb, only in-frame clones are kept and a portion is missing. For V, J and clone size, that table is used; D and trimming come from the DNA. The data show 200,000 to 250,000 clones, with approximately 90% seen just once and roughly 2.7% held by the top ten. This sample is drawn from a study of blood T cell repertoires in COVID-19. At the level of the study: Both acute and convalescent COVID-19 samples were obtained from the United States, Italy and Spain.

Sequencing was done on a sample of peripheral blood. The genes are TRBV10-3 and TRBJ2-6; D perhaps matches TRBD1 (5 bases). This TCR came from a man younger than 45 with COVID-19, enrolled during active disease. In DNA form, the CDR3 reads TGTGCCATCAGTGAGGGGGCAAACTCTGGGGCCAACGTCCTGACTTTC. Protein: CAISEGANSGANVLTF.